These 10 T cell receptor beta chains were all obtained from the same sample, sequenced in a study of shared clonotypes between healthy human individuals. The method was immunoSEQ multiplex PCR; TCRdb's version includes in-frame clones alone and lacks a portion of them. The sample shows around 1.9 million clones, 85% to 95% of them seen only once. Cells designated naive CD8 were CD45RO-negative and were positively selected for CCR7, with terminally differentiated effector memory CD45RA+ cells excluded. The sequencing sample was made of naive CD8+ T cells from PBMCs. The receptors were sampled from a man between 18 and 35 years old in good health. Some clones in this sample may be carry-over from other donors' samples.

The J gene is TRBJ2-4, the V gene TRBV19, with TRBD2 matching over 7 bases. The length of the CDR3 is 17 residues. Germline assignment: CDR1 LNHDA and CDR2 SQIVND (reference sequence). J gave up 0 bases and V 3 bases, and 8 bases lay outside the gene matches. The CDR3 is CASSIPTGGLAKNIQYF. The CDR3 coding sequence is TGTGCCAGTAGTATCCCAACGGGGGGTTTAGCCAAAAACATTCAGTACTTC.

CDR3 DNA: TGTGCCAGCAGTTTGTTCGGAGGGGAAAGCAATCAGCCCCAGCATTTT. Its protein product is CASSLFGGESNQPQHF. The gene calls are TRBV28 and TRBJ1-5, with a tentative D call TRBD1 (5 bases). Looked up from germline, CDR1 is MDHEN and CDR2 is SYDVKM. V lost 3 bases and J 1 base, leaving 13 bases between the germline ends. This CDR3 has 16 residues.

CDR3 in amino acids: CASSDMADTQYF. The CDR3 DNA reads TGTGCCAGCAGTGACATGGCAGATACGCAGTATTTT. The rearrangement uses TRBV28 and TRBJ2-3; D is uncertain. The CDR3 consists of 12 residues. Trimming cost V 5 bases and J 4 bases, with 7 bases left between them. The germline gives CDR1 MDHEN, CDR2 SYDVKM.

The rearrangement uses TRBV29-1 and TRBJ1-2; no definite D call. The V end lost 2 bases, the J end lost 0 bases, and 10 bases lay between the germline ends. Per germline, CDR1 SQVTM and CDR2 ANQGSEA. The length of the CDR3 is 14 residues. The CDR3 DNA follows: TGCAGCGTTGAATCGGACCGTGCTAACTATGGCTACACCTTC. Its protein product is CSVESDRANYGYTF.

This sequence joins TRBV30 and TRBJ1-1; D possibly corresponds to TRBD1 (6 bases). V was trimmed by 4 bases and J by 4 bases, leaving 16 bases between them. Looked up from germline, CDR1 is GTSNPN and CDR2 is SVGIG (reference sequence). The CDR3 spans 14 residues. The CDR3 DNA sequence: TGTGCCTGGAAATCGTGGGCGGGGGCCACTGAAGCTTTCTTT. Protein: CAWKSWAGATEAFF.

Points on this clone: This same CDR3 is encoded by further DNA sequences in the sample. The rearrangement uses TRBV9 and TRBJ2-3, with a possible D match to TRBD2 (6 bases). In germline, CDR1 is SGDLS, CDR2 YYNGEE. There are 16 residues in the CDR3. Trimming shortened V by 0 bases and J by 0 bases, and 11 bases separated the two germline ends. For the CDR3, the DNA is TGTGCCAGCAGCGTAGCTTCGGGAGCTAGCACAGATACGCAGTATTTT. Translated, it gives CASSVASGASTDTQYF.

The chain uses TRBV7-2 and TRBJ1-3, with D unresolved. Trimming removed 3 bases from V and 8 bases from J, with 17 bases in between. Germline CDR1 is SGHTA and CDR2 is FQGNSA. There are 15 residues in the CDR3. CDR3 sequence reads: CASSFGPPGRDTIYF. The CDR3 DNA is TGTGCCAGCAGCTTTGGGCCTCCCGGTAGGGACACCATATATTTT.

The J gene is TRBJ2-7, the V gene TRBV28, with 10 positions matching TRBD2. CDR1 is MDHEN and CDR2 is SYDVKM in the germline V gene. V lost 6 bases to trimming and J lost 5 bases; unmatched junction nucleotides: 7. The length of the CDR3 is 14 residues. The CDR3 DNA reads as TGTGCCAGCAGCCTGCGTGGACTAGCGGACGAGCAGTACTTC. Translating gives CASSLRGLADEQYF.

The V call is TRBV29-1, the J call TRBJ2-7, with D maybe TRBD2 (5 bases). The germline gives CDR1 SQVTM, CDR2 ANQGSEA. V was shortened by 5 bases and J by 2 bases, with 16 bases between the two germline ends. CDR3 length: 14 residues. The CDR3 region has the DNA TGCAGCGTTACATCCAGAGGGTTCCCCTACGAGCAGTACTTC. It translates to CSVTSRGFPYEQYF.

V and J are TRBV27 and TRBJ1-2; D is undetermined. V dropped 3 bases and J dropped 0 bases, with 8 bases sitting between them. CDR3 length: 14 residues. Germline CDR1 and CDR2: MNHEY and SMNVEV (reference sequence). The CDR3 sequence: CASSFSPANYGYTF. DNA of the CDR3: TGTGCCAGCAGTTTTAGCCCGGCTAACTATGGCTACACCTTC.